These T cell receptor beta chains were read from a single sample in a study of Tregs in tolerant kidney transplant recipients. Profiling relied on immunoSEQ multiplex PCR, and the TCRdb table lists in-frame clones only, not all of them. The top ten clones hold 0.46% of a sample with over 85,000 clones, 93% of them seen once. The sample consisted of CD4+ T cells from blood, taken before the transplant. These receptors were collected from a human donor who received a combined kidney and bone marrow transplant. CDR3s include the opening cysteine and the closing phenylalanine or tryptophan. The order of the fields is D gene, clone size, V gene, J gene, CDR3 protein, CDR3 DNA. A D gene is named only where the DNA matches it firmly. Not all rows give a size; the values are once, few, many and, for expanded clones, a class.

TRBD2	NA	TRBV7-8	TRBJ2-5	CASSLIPGGETQYF	TGTGCCAGCAGCTTAATTCCGGGAGGGGAGACCCAGTACTTC
NA	once	TRBV19	TRBJ1-2	CASFERGRSYGYTF	TGTGCCAGCTTTGAACGGGGTAGATCCTATGGCTACACCTTC
NA	NA	TRBV25-1	TRBJ2-6	CASSDRPKPSSGANVLTF	TGTGCCAGCAGTGATCGCCCGAAGCCCTCCTCTGGGGCCAACGTCCTGACTTTC
NA	once	TRBV6-5	TRBJ2-2	CASSYWGRGTGELFF	TGTGCCAGCAGTTACTGGGGGCGAGGCACCGGGGAGCTGTTTTTT
TRBD1	NA	TRBV7-6	TRBJ1-3	CASSRAGTGRGNTIYF	TGTGCCAGCAGCCGAGCCGGGACAGGGAGGGGAAACACCATATATTTT
TRBD1	NA	TRBV4-1	TRBJ2-1	CASSQGQANYNEQFF	TGCGCCAGCAGCCAGGGACAGGCTAACTACAATGAGCAGTTCTTC
TRBD1	NA	TRBV5-6	TRBJ2-5	CASSLFGDRADQETQYF	TGTGCCAGCAGCTTGTTTGGGGACAGGGCGGACCAAGAGACCCAGTACTTC
NA	NA	TRBV7-9	TRBJ1-1	CASTLKEAQNTEAFF	TGTGCCAGCACCCTAAAGGAGGCTCAGAACACTGAAGCTTTCTTT
NA	NA	TRBV7-2	TRBJ1-1	CASRLPGQGNTEAFF	TGTGCCAGCAGGCTACCGGGACAAGGGAACACTGAAGCTTTCTTT
TRBD2	NA	TRBV19	TRBJ2-1	CASSIVPSGVSEQFF	TGTGCCAGTAGTATCGTGCCTAGCGGGGTGAGTGAGCAGTTCTTC
TRBD2	NA	TRBV9	TRBJ2-3	CASSVRRGRLAGGPTQAPTDTQYF	TGTGCCAGCAGCGTCAGGCGAGGACGACTAGCGGGAGGACCGACCCAAGCCCCCACAGATACGCAGTATTTT
NA	NA	TRBV28	TRBJ2-1	CASSLLSTRDEQFF	TGTGCCAGCAGTTTACTATCGACTAGGGATGAGCAGTTCTTC
NA	NA	TRBV7-6	TRBJ1-1	CASSKRGGNTEAFF	TGTGCCAGCAGCAAACGAGGAGGGAACACTGAAGCTTTCTTT
NA	NA	TRBV6-1	TRBJ1-2	CASSKPWAGYTF	TGTGCCAGCAGTAAGCCTTGGGCTGGCTACACCTTC
TRBD1	NA	TRBV7-9	TRBJ1-2	CASSWTGREVLGYTF	TGTGCCAGCAGCTGGACAGGGCGTGAAGTACTTGGCTACACCTTC
NA	NA	TRBV29-1	TRBJ2-3	CSVDPRGTDTQYF	TGCAGCGTTGATCCGAGGGGCACAGATACGCAGTATTTT
TRBD1	NA	TRBV30	TRBJ2-1	CARTSGQLGDEQFF	TGTGCCAGGACGTCGGGACAGCTTGGCGATGAGCAGTTCTTC
NA	NA	TRBV18	TRBJ1-4	CASSPGAGGNEKLFF	TGTGCCAGCTCACCAGGAGCGGGGGGAAATGAAAAACTGTTTTTT
TRBD1	NA	TRBV6-5	TRBJ1-2	CASSFLRGLDGYTF	TGTGCCAGCAGTTTTCTCAGGGGGCTCGATGGCTACACCTTC
NA	NA	TRBV29-1	TRBJ2-1	CSVFYRDGNEQFF	TGCAGCGTCTTTTACCGCGATGGCAATGAGCAGTTCTTC
TRBD1	NA	TRBV4-3	TRBJ2-7	CASSQDLVRGTGEQYF	TGCGCCAGCAGCCAAGACTTAGTCAGGGGGACCGGCGAGCAGTACTTC
TRBD2	NA	TRBV9	TRBJ2-4	CASSALAGGGAIQYF	TGTGCCAGCAGCGCCCTAGCGGGAGGGGGGGCCATTCAGTACTTC
TRBD2	NA	TRBV7-8	TRBJ2-7	CASSFYGTSGYSSEQYF	TGTGCCAGCAGCTTTTACGGGACTAGCGGATACTCTTCCGAGCAGTACTTC
TRBD2	NA	TRBV5-4	TRBJ2-3	CASSSAQRGHTDTQYF	TGTGCCAGCAGCTCCGCACAGCGGGGGCACACAGATACGCAGTATTTT
NA	NA	TRBV6-5	TRBJ1-1	CASSGSTEAFF	TGTGCCAGCAGCGGTAGTACTGAAGCTTTCTTT
NA	NA	TRBV7-2	TRBJ1-2	CASSLPSNYGYTF	TGTGCCAGCAGCTTACCCTCTAACTATGGCTACACCTTC
NA	NA	TRBV7-2	TRBJ1-2	CASSTIGGGSNYGYTF	TGTGCCAGCAGTACGATTGGGGGCGGCTCTAACTATGGCTACACCTTC
TRBD2	NA	TRBV28	TRBJ2-1	CASSLSGGVPEQFF	TGTGCCAGCAGTTTGAGCGGGGGGGTTCCTGAGCAGTTCTTC
NA	NA	TRBV19	TRBJ2-1	CASSISSVYEQFF	TGTGCCAGTAGTATCAGTTCAGTCTATGAGCAGTTCTTC
NA	NA	TRBV27	TRBJ2-6	CASSTLSGANVLTF	TGTGCCAGCAGTACTCTCTCTGGGGCCAACGTCCTGACTTTC
TRBD2	NA	TRBV2	TRBJ2-5	CASRGVGGETQYF	TGTGCCAGCAGGGGGGTCGGGGGGGAGACCCAGTACTTC
TRBD2	NA	TRBV27	TRBJ2-1	CASSSGLAGVRNEQFF	TGTGCCAGCAGTTCGGGACTAGCGGGAGTGCGGAATGAGCAGTTCTTC
NA	NA	TRBV14	TRBJ2-1	CASSQLGGLSYNEQFF	TGTGCCAGCAGCCAATTGGGCGGGCTCTCCTACAATGAGCAGTTCTTC
TRBD1	NA	TRBV11-2	TRBJ2-5	CASSLGDRAGVYQETQYF	TGTGCCAGCAGCTTAGGGGACAGGGCAGGTGTTTACCAAGAGACCCAGTACTTC
NA	once	TRBV13	TRBJ2-3	CASSFSNEEKSTDTQYF	TGTGCCAGCAGCTTCTCGAATGAGGAGAAAAGCACAGATACGCAGTATTTT
NA	NA	TRBV27	TRBJ2-2	CASSSTGSHVNTGELFF	TGTGCCAGCAGTTCAACCGGGTCACATGTTAACACCGGGGAGCTGTTTTTT
TRBD1	NA	TRBV25-1	TRBJ1-5	CASSARGVGQPQHF	TGTGCCAGCAGTGCCAGGGGGGTAGGCCAGCCCCAGCATTTT
TRBD2	NA	TRBV5-1	TRBJ2-1	CASSYSSGSGNEQFF	TGCGCCAGCAGCTACTCTAGCGGGAGTGGCAATGAGCAGTTCTTC
NA	NA	TRBV9	TRBJ1-1	CASSPGINTEAFF	TGTGCCAGCAGCCCGGGGATTAACACTGAAGCTTTCTTT
TRBD1	NA	TRBV28	TRBJ1-4	CASRIRGTGNEKLFF	TGTGCCAGCAGAATCCGGGGGACAGGGAATGAAAAACTGTTTTTT
NA	NA	TRBV19	TRBJ2-6	CASSPTGLLSGANVLTF	TGTGCCAGTAGCCCCACCGGACTCCTCTCTGGGGCCAACGTCCTGACTTTC